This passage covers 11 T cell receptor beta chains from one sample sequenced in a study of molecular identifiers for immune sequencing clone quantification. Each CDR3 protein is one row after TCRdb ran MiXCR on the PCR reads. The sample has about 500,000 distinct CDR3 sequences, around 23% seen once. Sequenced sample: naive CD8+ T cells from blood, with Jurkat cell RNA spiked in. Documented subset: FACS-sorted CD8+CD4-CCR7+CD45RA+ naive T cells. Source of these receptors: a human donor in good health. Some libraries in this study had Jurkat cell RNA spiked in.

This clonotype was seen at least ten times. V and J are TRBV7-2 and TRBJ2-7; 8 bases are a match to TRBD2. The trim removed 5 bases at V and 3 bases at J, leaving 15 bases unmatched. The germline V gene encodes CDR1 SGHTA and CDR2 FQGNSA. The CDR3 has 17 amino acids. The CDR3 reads CASSPTHGTSGNYEQYF. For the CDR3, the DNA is TGTGCCAGCAGCCCAACGCACGGGACTAGTGGAAACTACGAGCAGTACTTC.

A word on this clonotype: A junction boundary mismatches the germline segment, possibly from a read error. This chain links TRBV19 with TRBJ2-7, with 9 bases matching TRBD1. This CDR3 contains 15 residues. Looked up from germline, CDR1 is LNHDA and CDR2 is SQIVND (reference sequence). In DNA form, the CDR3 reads TGTGGCAGTAGTATAACAGGGGGCCTTACCTACGAGCAGTACTTC. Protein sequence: CGSSITGGLTYEQYF.

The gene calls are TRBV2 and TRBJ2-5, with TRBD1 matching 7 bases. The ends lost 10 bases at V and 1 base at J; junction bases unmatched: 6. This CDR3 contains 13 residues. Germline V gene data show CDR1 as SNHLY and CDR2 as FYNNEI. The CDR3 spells CATRGDSQETQYF. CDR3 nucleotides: TGTGCCACACGTGGGGACAGCCAAGAGACCCAGTACTTC.

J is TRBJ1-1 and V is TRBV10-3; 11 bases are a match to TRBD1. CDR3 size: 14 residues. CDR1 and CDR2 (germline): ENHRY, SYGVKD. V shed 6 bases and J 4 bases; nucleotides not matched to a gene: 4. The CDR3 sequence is CAISPGTGGTEAFF. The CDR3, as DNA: TGTGCCATCAGCCCCGGGACAGGGGGCACTGAAGCTTTCTTT.

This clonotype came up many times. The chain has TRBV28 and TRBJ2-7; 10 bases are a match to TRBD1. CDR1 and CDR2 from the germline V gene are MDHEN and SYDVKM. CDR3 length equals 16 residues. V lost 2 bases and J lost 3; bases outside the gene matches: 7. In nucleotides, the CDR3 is TGTGCCAGCAGTTTACCGAGACAGGGGGCGGGCTACGAGCAGTACTTC. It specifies CASSLPRQGAGYEQYF.

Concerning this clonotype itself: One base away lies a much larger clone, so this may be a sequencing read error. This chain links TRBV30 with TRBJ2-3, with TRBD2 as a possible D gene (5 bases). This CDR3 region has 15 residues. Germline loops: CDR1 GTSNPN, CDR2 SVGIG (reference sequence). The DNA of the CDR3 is TGTGCCTGGAGTGTACAAGGACTTAGCACAGTTACGCAGTATTTT. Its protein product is CAWSVQGLSTVTQYF. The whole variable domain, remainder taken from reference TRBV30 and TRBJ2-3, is SQTIHQWPATLVQPVGSPLSLECTVEGTSNPNLYWYRQAAGRGLQLLFYSVGIGQISSEVPQNLSASRPQDRQFILSSKKLLLSDSGFYLCAWSVQGLSTVTQYFGPGTRLTVL.

The CDR3 nucleotides are TGTGCCAGCAGCCCCGGAGGGGGGTTCGGAGAGACCCAGTACTTC. Translating gives CASSPGGGFGETQYF. The V and J genes are TRBV11-2 and TRBJ2-5; D tentatively fits TRBD1 or TRBD2 (6 bases each). Germline assignment: CDR1 SGHAT and CDR2 FQNNGV. The CDR3 has 15 residues. V was shortened by 5 bases and J by 4 bases, with 17 bases between the two germline ends.

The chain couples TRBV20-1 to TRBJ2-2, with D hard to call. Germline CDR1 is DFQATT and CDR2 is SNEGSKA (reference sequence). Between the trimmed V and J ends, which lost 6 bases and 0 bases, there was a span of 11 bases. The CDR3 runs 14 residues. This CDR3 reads CSARPFANTGELFF. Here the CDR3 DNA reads TGCAGTGCCCGACCGTTCGCGAACACCGGGGAGCTGTTTTTT.

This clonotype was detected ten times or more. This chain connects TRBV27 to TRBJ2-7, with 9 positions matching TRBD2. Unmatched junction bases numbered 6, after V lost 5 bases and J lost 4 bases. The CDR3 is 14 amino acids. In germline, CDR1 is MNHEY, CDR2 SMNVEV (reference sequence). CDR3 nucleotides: TGTGCCAGCAGTCCCGGGACTAGCACTTACGAGCAGTACTTC. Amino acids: CASSPGTSTYEQYF.

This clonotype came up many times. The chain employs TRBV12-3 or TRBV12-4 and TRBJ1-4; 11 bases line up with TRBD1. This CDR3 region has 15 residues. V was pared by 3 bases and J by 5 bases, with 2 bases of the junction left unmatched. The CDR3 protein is CASSFGTGGNEKLFF. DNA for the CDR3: TGTGCCAGCAGTTTTGGGACAGGGGGGAATGAAAAACTGTTTTTT.

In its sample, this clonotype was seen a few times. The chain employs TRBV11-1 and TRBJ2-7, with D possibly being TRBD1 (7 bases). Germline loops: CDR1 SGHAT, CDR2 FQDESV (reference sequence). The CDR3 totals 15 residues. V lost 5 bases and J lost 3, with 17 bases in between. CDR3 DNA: TGTGCCAGCAGCCCTCCAGGAGGGGGCTACTACGAGCAGTACTTC. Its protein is CASSPPGGGYYEQYF.